This is a list of T cell receptor beta chains from one sample in a study of beta chain features in type 1 diabetes. Here immunoSEQ multiplex PCR was the method, and the copy in TCRdb shows in-frame clones only, minus some. Of roughly 330,000 clones in the sample, roughly 13% are singletons; the top ten hold roughly 0.015%. Sequenced material: naive CD4+ T cells from blood. These receptors came from a young woman with type 1 diabetes. The CDR3 runs from the conserved cysteine through the conserved F or W. D genes are given only for firm matches. Rows give clone size only sometimes, using once, few, many, or a class for an expanded clone.

CDR3aa: CASSRQQGNQPQHF; CDR3nt: TGTGCCAGCAGCCGCCAACAGGGGAATCAGCCCCAGCATTTT; d_gene: TRBD1; abundance: -; j_gene: TRBJ1-5; v_gene: TRBV16
CDR3aa: CASTLAGAIFSYNEQFF; CDR3nt: TGCGCCAGCACTCTAGCGGGAGCTATCTTCTCCTACAATGAGCAGTTCTTC; d_gene: TRBD2; abundance: few; j_gene: TRBJ2-1; v_gene: TRBV5-1
CDR3aa: CASSPRDEKLFF; CDR3nt: TGTGCCAGCTCACCCCGGGATGAAAAACTGTTTTTT; d_gene: -; abundance: -; j_gene: TRBJ1-4; v_gene: TRBV18
CDR3aa: CASSLGDRSTDTQYF; CDR3nt: TGTGCCAGCAGTTTAGGGGACAGGAGCACAGATACGCAGTATTTT; d_gene: TRBD1; abundance: few; j_gene: TRBJ2-3; v_gene: TRBV11-2
CDR3aa: CASSPSEGEQYF; CDR3nt: TGTGCCAGCTCACCGTCTGAGGGCGAGCAGTACTTC; d_gene: -; abundance: -; j_gene: TRBJ2-7; v_gene: TRBV18
CDR3aa: CASSLQRGRERGTDTQYF; CDR3nt: TGTGCCAGCAGCTTACAAAGAGGTCGGGAGCGGGGCACAGATACGCAGTATTTT; d_gene: -; abundance: few; j_gene: TRBJ2-3; v_gene: TRBV7-8
CDR3aa: CASSPGRGLGTQYF; CDR3nt: TGTGCCAGCAGCCCCGGACGGGGTTTAGGGACCCAGTACTTC; d_gene: -; abundance: -; j_gene: TRBJ2-5; v_gene: TRBV5-6
CDR3aa: CASSLSTDKETQYF; CDR3nt: TGTGCCAGCAGTTTATCGACGGACAAAGAGACCCAGTACTTC; d_gene: -; abundance: -; j_gene: TRBJ2-5; v_gene: TRBV27
CDR3aa: CASSQDRHRADTQYF; CDR3nt: TGCGCCAGCAGCCAAGATCGGCACAGGGCAGATACGCAGTATTTT; d_gene: -; abundance: few; j_gene: TRBJ2-3; v_gene: TRBV4-1
CDR3aa: CASQGTSGRGYQETQYF; CDR3nt: TGTGCCAGCCAGGGGACTAGCGGGAGGGGCTACCAAGAGACCCAGTACTTC; d_gene: TRBD2; abundance: -; j_gene: TRBJ2-5; v_gene: TRBV28
CDR3aa: CASSYPPGGGQETQYF; CDR3nt: TGTGCCAGCAGTTACCCCCCGGGGGGAGGTCAAGAGACCCAGTACTTC; d_gene: TRBD2; abundance: -; j_gene: TRBJ2-5; v_gene: TRBV6-5
CDR3aa: CASSAPTGFGQPQHF; CDR3nt: TGTGCCAGCAGTGCCCCGACAGGGTTCGGTCAGCCCCAGCATTTT; d_gene: TRBD1; abundance: -; j_gene: TRBJ1-5; v_gene: TRBV28
CDR3aa: CASSWGTSASGELFF; CDR3nt: TGTGCCAGCAGTTGGGGGACTAGCGCGTCCGGGGAGCTGTTTTTT; d_gene: TRBD2; abundance: -; j_gene: TRBJ2-2; v_gene: TRBV6-6
CDR3aa: CASSRTSGSTADTQYF; CDR3nt: TGTGCCAGCAGCCGGACTAGCGGGAGTACGGCAGATACGCAGTATTTT; d_gene: TRBD2; abundance: few; j_gene: TRBJ2-3; v_gene: TRBV7-9
CDR3aa: CAISEQHNEQFF; CDR3nt: TGTGCCATCAGTGAACAGCACAATGAGCAGTTCTTC; d_gene: -; abundance: few; j_gene: TRBJ2-1; v_gene: TRBV10-3
CDR3aa: CASSLGQTSGNTIYF; CDR3nt: TGCGCCAGCAGCTTGGGACAGACCTCTGGAAACACCATATATTTT; d_gene: -; abundance: few; j_gene: TRBJ1-3; v_gene: TRBV5-1
CDR3aa: CASSFNPQGEAFF; CDR3nt: TGCGCCAGCAGCTTTAACCCGCAGGGTGAAGCTTTCTTT; d_gene: -; abundance: -; j_gene: TRBJ1-1; v_gene: TRBV5-1
CDR3aa: CASSLDRGYNEQFF; CDR3nt: TGTGCCAGCAGCCTGGACAGGGGCTACAATGAGCAGTTCTTC; d_gene: TRBD1; abundance: few; j_gene: TRBJ2-1; v_gene: TRBV7-2
CDR3aa: CASSPYLELYGYTF; CDR3nt: TGTGCCAGCAGCCCCTACCTGGAGCTTTATGGCTACACCTTC; d_gene: -; abundance: -; j_gene: TRBJ1-2; v_gene: TRBV7-2
CDR3aa: CASGLVRRSGGTNEKLFF; CDR3nt: TGTGCTAGTGGTTTGGTGAGGCGTTCAGGGGGCACTAATGAAAAACTGTTTTTT; d_gene: TRBD1; abundance: -; j_gene: TRBJ1-4; v_gene: TRBV12-5
CDR3aa: CASSHSGTSGYNEQFF; CDR3nt: TGTGCCAGCAGCCACAGCGGGACTAGCGGGTACAATGAGCAGTTCTTC; d_gene: TRBD2; abundance: -; j_gene: TRBJ2-1; v_gene: TRBV13
CDR3aa: CASSLGHRSNTEAFF; CDR3nt: TGCGCCAGCAGCTTGGGACACCGGTCGAACACTGAAGCTTTCTTT; d_gene: -; abundance: few; j_gene: TRBJ1-1; v_gene: TRBV5-1
CDR3aa: CASSFPGTSGGNEQFF; CDR3nt: TGTGCCAGCAGCTTTCCCGGGACTAGCGGGGGAAATGAGCAGTTCTTC; d_gene: TRBD2; abundance: -; j_gene: TRBJ2-1; v_gene: TRBV7-6
CDR3aa: CAISEAGPYGYTF; CDR3nt: TGTGCCATCAGTGAAGCAGGGCCCTATGGCTACACCTTC; d_gene: -; abundance: few; j_gene: TRBJ1-2; v_gene: TRBV10-3
CDR3aa: CASSHLREAFF; CDR3nt: TGTGCCAGCAGCCACCTCAGGGAAGCTTTCTTT; d_gene: -; abundance: -; j_gene: TRBJ1-1; v_gene: TRBV6-6
CDR3aa: CASSRELGAGHTDTQYF; CDR3nt: TGCGCCAGCAGCCGAGAGCTGGGAGCGGGCCACACAGATACGCAGTATTTT; d_gene: -; abundance: few; j_gene: TRBJ2-3; v_gene: TRBV4-1